The rows below give T cell receptor beta chains drawn from one sample of a study of T cell changes during pregnancy in multiple sclerosis. The protocol was immunoSEQ multiplex PCR, while the TCRdb copy is restricted to in-frame clones and leaves out a portion. The sample lists tens of thousands of clones; 85% to 95% were seen once. The sample was CD4+ T cells from peripheral blood mononuclear cells, taken in the third trimester of pregnancy. The receptor source for this set is a female donor with multiple sclerosis, enrolled in a pregnancy study. The CDR3 runs from the conserved cysteine through the conserved F or W. Each record gives: CDR3 length, V gene, CDR3 protein.

14 | TRBV7-2 | CASSLDGGMETQYF
19 | TRBV4-3 | CASSQSGGAIRSYNSPLHF
13 | TRBV6-6 | CASSTRDSYGYTF
14 | TRBV6-5 | CASSRDPSSYEQYF
15 | TRBV5-1 | CASKIGTGGRGELFF
15 | TRBV7-9 | CASSNRDPKAYGYTF
14 | TRBV6-6 | CASSYSVGEEKLFF
9 | TRBV19 | CASRGEDTF
15 | TRBV19 | CASRIANFANYGYTF
16 | TRBV18 | CASSPGQGRAKNIQYF
18 | TRBV11-2 | CASSLGTPRTSVPDTQYF
14 | TRBV19 | CASSPGGFTDTQYF
13 | TRBV29-1 | CSAPGQGTNIQYF
17 | TRBV5-4 | CASSLELRGPLNTEAFF
13 | TRBV6-5 | CASSPDPEGPQHF
13 | TRBV5-1 | CASSLAGRDIQYF
14 | TRBV7-2 | CASSLARGNTEAFF
16 | TRBV11-2 | CASSLRTGGLSNEQFF
16 | TRBV7-2 | CASSLATGRLNTEAFF
15 | TRBV5-1 | CASSPVAGSNQPQHF